Listed here are 30 T cell receptor beta chains from one sample, sequenced in a study of blood T cell repertoires in COVID-19. Method: immunoSEQ multiplex PCR; TCRdb's copy keeps in-frame clones and lacks some. Here the sample spans about 54,000 clones, about 90% being singletons. The sample consisted of peripheral blood. Receptors were obtained from a human donor in a cohort sampled during active COVID-19.

The gene calls are TRBV23-1 and TRBJ2-7, with 8 bases matching TRBD2. TRBV23-1 is noted as an ORF with a role that remains uncertain. With V trimmed by 4 bases and J by 0 bases, 14 bases remained unmatched. This CDR3 has 18 residues. CDR3 sequence (DNA): TGCGCCAGCAGTCCCCGGGGGGGTATCAGGGAAAGCTCCTACGAGCAGTACTTC. It translates to CASSPRGGIRESSYEQYF.

The chain is built from TRBV2 and TRBJ1-5; 7 nucleotides line up with TRBD1. Germline CDR1 and CDR2: SNHLY and FYNNEI. Unmatched junction bases numbered 1, after V lost 1 base and J lost 4 bases. The CDR3 totals 14 residues. For the CDR3, the DNA is TGTGCCAGCAGTGAAGACAGGGGTAATCAGCCCCAGCATTTT. Its translation: CASSEDRGNQPQHF.

The chain is built from TRBV28 and TRBJ1-2, with 9 bases identical to TRBD1. CDR3 length: 14 residues. The V gene end was trimmed by 2 bases and the J gene end by 6 bases; junction bases not matched to a gene: 4. In germline, CDR1 is MDHEN, CDR2 SYDVKM. The CDR3 protein is CASSLPDRGDGYTF. In nucleotides, the CDR3 is TGTGCCAGCAGTTTACCAGACAGGGGGGATGGCTACACCTTC.

The chain has TRBV19 and TRBJ1-1, with 12 bases that match TRBD1. Unmatched junction bases numbered 5, after V lost 7 bases and J lost 5 bases. Looked up from germline, CDR1 is LNHDA and CDR2 is SQIVND (reference sequence). The CDR3 is made up of 14 amino acids. The CDR3 protein is CASTRDRGRTEAFF. For the CDR3, the DNA is TGTGCCAGTACCAGGGACAGGGGGCGAACTGAAGCTTTCTTT. Using reference TRBV19 and TRBJ1-1 for the parts outside the CDR3, the full variable domain is DGGITQSPKYLFRKEGQNVTLSCEQNLNHDAMYWYRQDPGQGLRLIYYSQIVNDFQKGDIAEGYSVSREKKESFPLTVTSAQKNPTAFYLCASTRDRGRTEAFFGQGTRLTVV.

The gene calls are TRBV7-2 and TRBJ1-5, with 9 bases fitting TRBD1. This CDR3 has 15 amino acids. The V gene end was trimmed by 4 bases and the J gene end by 6 bases; junction bases not matched to a gene: 7. Per the germline V gene, CDR1 is SGHTA and CDR2 is FQGNSA. The CDR3 loop reads CASSSNTGGLQPQHF. CDR3 nucleotides: TGTGCCAGCAGCTCCAATACAGGGGGCCTTCAGCCCCAGCATTTT.

J is TRBJ2-7 and V is TRBV5-5; the match to TRBD1 covers 7 bases. CDR1 SGHKS and CDR2 YYEKEE come from the germline V gene (reference sequence). After removal of 4 bases from V and 0 bases from J, the junction contained 10 bases not matched to a gene. The CDR3 totals 16 residues. CDR3 DNA sequence: TGTGCCAGCAGCAGACGACAGGGAATCACCTCCTACGAGCAGTACTTC. It specifies CASSRRQGITSYEQYF.

The chain recombines TRBV19 with TRBJ2-1; the match to TRBD2 covers 12 bases. The V gene end was trimmed by 2 bases and the J gene end by 8 bases; junction bases not matched to a gene: 4. The germline V gene has CDR1 LNHDA and CDR2 SQIVND (reference sequence). This CDR3 comprises 15 residues. This chain's CDR3 is CASSIPTSGSDEQFF. Written as DNA, the CDR3 is TGTGCCAGTAGTATACCGACTAGCGGGAGCGATGAGCAGTTCTTC.

This chain uses TRBV11-2 with TRBJ2-7; weak D call: TRBD1 (6 bases). CDR3 size: 13 residues. V was clipped by 3 bases and J by 6 bases, with 12 bases between them. Germline V CDR1 and CDR2: SGHAT, FQNNGV. The CDR3 loop is CASSFTGTPEQYF. CDR3 DNA: TGTGCCAGCAGCTTCACAGGGACACCCGAGCAGTACTTC.

The V and J genes are TRBV16 and TRBJ2-1; 12 nucleotides match TRBD2. The CDR3 totals 16 residues. The germline gives CDR1 KGHSY, CDR2 FQNENV. The J segment lost 0 bases and the V segment lost 5 bases, leaving 2 bases of the junction unmatched. Here the CDR3 reads CASSKTSGSSYNEQFF. Written as DNA, the CDR3 is TGTGCCAGCAGCAAGACTAGCGGGAGCTCCTACAATGAGCAGTTCTTC.

CDR3 DNA: TGTGCCAGCAGCGTAACGTCAGGGGGCTCTGGGGCCAACGTCCTGACTTTC. Translated: CASSVTSGGSGANVLTF. The J gene is TRBJ2-6, the V gene TRBV7-2, with 7 bases that match TRBD1. Germline trimming cut 5 bases from V and 0 bases from J; bases unmatched to any gene: 7. The CDR3 is made up of 17 amino acids. Germline V gene sequence: CDR1 SGHTA, CDR2 FQGNSA.

This sequence joins TRBV2 and TRBJ1-2; D uncertain. V shed 4 bases and J shed 5 bases, with 17 bases lying between them. Germline CDR1 reads SNHLY; CDR2 reads FYNNEI. The CDR3 covers 15 residues. Here the CDR3 DNA reads TGTGCCAGCAGTGGCAGTCGAGCCGCCGGGTATGGCTACACCTTC. Its protein is CASSGSRAAGYGYTF. Based on the CDR3 plus reference TRBV2 and TRBJ1-2, the full variable domain is EPEVTQTPSHQVTQMGQEVILRCVPISNHLYFYWYRQILGQKVEFLVSFYNNEISEKSEIFDDQFSVERPDGSNFTLKIRSTKLEDSAMYFCASSGSRAAGYGYTFGSGTRLTVV.

This chain connects TRBV6-5 to TRBJ1-2; D gene uncertain. This CDR3 has 12 residues. Germline V gives CDR1 MNHEY, CDR2 SVGAGI. Trimming stripped 5 bases from V and 8 bases from J, with 12 bases between. In nucleotides, the CDR3 is TGTGCCAGCAGTACGCGGACTAGCGGCTACACCTTC. This encodes CASSTRTSGYTF.

The chain links TRBV6-5 to TRBJ1-1; weak D call: TRBD1 (6 bases). This CDR3 comprises 16 residues. The germline V and J ends were trimmed by 4 bases and 0 bases, with 15 bases remaining between them. Germline CDR1 and CDR2: MNHEY and SVGAGI. Here the CDR3 DNA reads TGTGCCAGCAGTTCGGGGGGGGGCAGGATGAACACTGAAGCTTTCTTT. Protein product: CASSSGGGRMNTEAFF.

J is TRBJ1-3 and V is TRBV4-1; D gene uncertain. The CDR3 totals 17 residues. Germline CDR1 is MGHRA and CDR2 is YSYEKL. V gave up 4 bases and J gave up 0 bases, with 16 bases separating them. As DNA, the CDR3 is TGCGCCAGCAGCCCTAACTATGGCGGCAGCTCTGGAAACACCATATATTTT. Its protein product is CASSPNYGGSSGNTIYF.

The genes are TRBV11-2 and TRBJ2-3, with a tentative D call TRBD2 (5 bases). The CDR3 consists of 15 residues. CDR1 and CDR2 (germline): SGHAT, FQNNGV. Trimming removed 5 bases at V and 3 bases at J, with 15 bases between. The DNA for the CDR3 is TGTGCCAGCAGCCTACAGCGGAGGAGGACAGATACGCAGTATTTT. This codes for CASSLQRRRTDTQYF.

The V call is TRBV11-3, the J call TRBJ2-1, with 8 nucleotides matching TRBD2. Germline CDR1 SGHNT, CDR2 YENEEA. The CDR3 contains 14 residues. The V gene end was trimmed by 5 bases and the J gene end by 9 bases; junction bases not matched to a gene: 9. The CDR3 coding sequence is TGTGCCAGCAGCCCCACGGGGGGGGCCGGTGAGCAGTTCTTC. Translation: CASSPTGGAGEQFF.

The chain combines TRBV5-1 with TRBJ2-7; D uncertain. Germline-derived CDR1 and CDR2 are SGHRS and YFSETQ. This CDR3 spans 14 amino acids. Trimming took 0 bases from V and 2 from J, leaving 9 bases between them. The CDR3 here is CASSLAAGPYEQYF. CDR3 bases: TGCGCCAGCAGCTTGGCCGCCGGTCCCTACGAGCAGTACTTC.

The rearrangement joins TRBV30 to TRBJ1-1; D gene unclear. V was trimmed by 4 bases and J by 1 base, leaving 10 bases between them. This CDR3 is 13 amino acids long. Per the germline V gene, CDR1 is GTSNPN and CDR2 is SVGIG (reference sequence). For the CDR3, the DNA is TGTGCCTGGACTCGTCAGGCGAACACTGAAGCTTTCTTT. Translating it yields CAWTRQANTEAFF. The full variable domain, with the rest looked up from reference TRBV30 and TRBJ1-1, is SQTIHQWPATLVQPVGSPLSLECTVEGTSNPNLYWYRQAAGRGLQLLFYSVGIGQISSEVPQNLSASRPQDRQFILSSKKLLLSDSGFYLCAWTRQANTEAFFGQGTRLTVV.

CDR3 loop: CASSPTTGGNQPQHF. CDR3 in DNA: TGCGCCAGCAGTCCTACTACAGGGGGCAATCAGCCCCAGCATTTT. The chain links TRBV23-1 to TRBJ1-5; 7 bases line up with TRBD1. TRBV23-1 is reported as an ORF; its role is uncertain. Trimming removed 4 bases from V and 2 bases from J; junction bases left unmatched: 5. The CDR3 extends over 15 amino acids.

This clone occurred once. J is TRBJ2-1 and V is TRBV9; TRBD2 is a possible D gene (7 bases). V lost 1 base to trimming and J lost 6 bases, with 17 bases between them. This CDR3 comprises 16 residues. Germline lookup yields CDR1 SGDLS and CDR2 YYNGEE. The CDR3 loop reads CASSVREGGLINEQFF. The CDR3 region has the DNA TGTGCCAGCAGCGTAAGGGAGGGGGGACTGATCAATGAGCAGTTCTTC. The complete variable domain, with remaining parts taken from reference TRBV9 and TRBJ2-1, reads DSGVTQTPKHLITATGQRVTLRCSPRSGDLSVYWYQQSLDQGLQFLIQYYNGEERAKGNILERFSAQQFPDLHSELNLSSLELGDSALYFCASSVREGGLINEQFFGPGTRLTVL.

The chain recombines TRBV4-2 with TRBJ2-2; D is possibly TRBD2 (6 bases). V shed 4 bases and J shed 4 bases, with 13 bases lying between them. Germline CDR1 reads LGHNA; CDR2 reads YNFKEQ. The CDR3 extends over 15 amino acids. In DNA form, the CDR3 reads TGTGCCAGCAGCCCGGGACTTGAGCGCACCGGGGAGCTGTTTTTT. Translating gives CASSPGLERTGELFF.

The chain employs TRBV18 and TRBJ2-5; 9 bases align to TRBD1. V was clipped by 1 base and J by 1 base; unmatched bases: 1. This CDR3 has 15 amino acids. Germline-derived CDR1 and CDR2 are KGHSH and LQKENI. The CDR3 region is CASSPQQGAQETQYF. As DNA, the CDR3 is TGTGCCAGCTCACCACAACAGGGGGCCCAAGAGACCCAGTACTTC.

This chain uses TRBV9 with TRBJ2-5, with 11 bases identical to TRBD1. Germline trimming cut 2 bases from V and 5 bases from J; bases unmatched to any gene: 2. The CDR3 consists of 14 residues. Per the germline V gene, CDR1 is SGDLS and CDR2 is YYNGEE. The CDR3 region is CASSVGQGVETQYF. The DNA of the CDR3 is TGTGCCAGCAGCGTGGGACAGGGGGTGGAGACCCAGTACTTC.

The V call is TRBV4-2, the J call TRBJ1-4, with 7 bases lining up with TRBD1. The germline CDR1 and CDR2 sequences are LGHNA and YNFKEQ. The trim removed 4 bases at V and 3 bases at J, leaving 5 bases unmatched. The CDR3 has 15 amino acids. The CDR3 DNA sequence: TGTGCCAGCAGCCGGGTACAGGGGTCTAATGAAAAACTGTTTTTT. Amino acids: CASSRVQGSNEKLFF.

This chain joins TRBV9 and TRBJ1-1, with D tentatively TRBD1 (5 bases). Germline lookup yields CDR1 SGDLS and CDR2 YYNGEE. CDR3 length equals 13 residues. The V end lost 4 bases, the J end lost 1 base, and 8 bases lay between the germline ends. The CDR3 protein is CASSTQGNTEAFF. The CDR3 coding sequence is TGTGCCAGCAGCACCCAGGGGAACACTGAAGCTTTCTTT.

The gene calls are TRBV5-4 and TRBJ2-5; 9 bases are a match to TRBD1. CDR1 and CDR2 from the germline V gene are SGHNT and YYREEE (reference sequence). Losses at the gene ends were 0 bases for V and 6 bases for J; bases not matched to a gene: 6. This CDR3 comprises 15 residues. The CDR3 region has the DNA TGTGCCAGCAGCTTGGACAGGGGGCTTGAGAAGACCCAGTACTTC. This translates into CASSLDRGLEKTQYF.

V gene TRBV5-1 combines with J gene TRBJ1-2; 9 bases match TRBD1. CDR1 is SGHRS and CDR2 is YFSETQ in the germline V gene. CDR3 size: 16 residues. Trimming cost V 4 bases and J 0 bases; bases outside gene matches: 7. The CDR3 loop reads CASSRDRDLSNYGYTF. In nucleotides, the CDR3 is TGCGCCAGCAGCCGGGACAGGGATCTTTCTAACTATGGCTACACCTTC.

This sequence joins TRBV19 and TRBJ2-5, with D tentatively TRBD1 (6 bases). Germline CDR1 LNHDA, CDR2 SQIVND (reference sequence). This CDR3 has 13 residues. V lost 7 bases and J 0 bases, leaving 9 bases between the germline ends. The CDR3 region has the DNA TGTGCCAGTAAGCAGGGGAACCAAGAGACCCAGTACTTC. Residues: CASKQGNQETQYF.

The V call is TRBV7-9, the J call TRBJ2-6; 7 bases are shared with TRBD1. Germline V gene data show CDR1 as SEHNR and CDR2 as FQNEAQ (reference sequence). J gave up 2 bases and V 5 bases, and 3 bases lay outside the gene matches. The CDR3 sequence is 15 residues long. This chain's CDR3 is CASSPGTAGANVLTF. The CDR3 DNA follows: TGTGCCAGCAGCCCTGGGACAGCTGGGGCCAACGTCCTGACTTTC.

The chain employs TRBV19 and TRBJ2-1; no clear D gene. CDR1 and CDR2 from the germline V gene are LNHDA and SQIVND (reference sequence). Deletions cut 5 bases from V and 2 bases from J, with 7 bases between. The CDR3 has 13 amino acids. The CDR3 protein is CASSGVAYNEQFF. In nucleotides, the CDR3 is TGTGCCAGTAGTGGAGTCGCCTACAATGAGCAGTTCTTC.